This T cell receptor beta chain is from a study of molecular identifiers for immune sequencing clone quantification. This clonotype showed up many times. The antigen is undetermined. The CDR3 runs 14 residues. Between the trimmed V and J ends, which lost 3 bases and 5 bases, there was a span of 11 bases. Germline assignment: CDR1 MDHEN and CDR2 SYDVKM. Points from the study as a whole: Clones that exceeded 20 RNA copies held over 99% of effector molecules, yet under 1% in naive cells.

Naive CD8 libraries used about 20,000 to 1,100,000 sorted cells and 10%, 30% or 50% RNA. A CD8+CD4-CCR7+CD45RA+ gate was used to sort naive CD8 T cells. In preparing bulk TCR libraries, previously described methods and listed TCR primers were used. TCRdb recomputed calls from the PCR reads with MiXCR, one row per CDR3 protein. The table lists tens of thousands of distinct CDR3 sequences, less than 20% of them singletons. This receptor was taken from a human donor in good health. Some libraries in this study had Jurkat cell RNA spiked in. The chain couples TRBV28 to TRBJ1-5; D is unresolved. Sequencing used naive CD8+ T cells from blood, with Jurkat cell RNA spiked in. Sample subset: FACS-sorted CD8+CD4-CCR7+CD45RA+ naive T cells. CDR3 sequence (DNA): TGTGCCAGCAGTTTGGCCGAAAGTTATCAGCCCCAGCATTTT. Residues: CASSLAESYQPQHF.